These T cell receptor beta chains were read from a single sample in a study of cytomegalovirus exposure and HLA in healthy donors. This table comes from immunoSEQ multiplex PCR, and its TCRdb copy is limited to in-frame clones, with some not included. This table has approximately 120,000 clones, under 85% appearing once. The sequencing input was PBMCs. The source is a woman aged 50 to 60 in good health and CMV-seropositive. CDR3s include the opening cysteine and the closing phenylalanine or tryptophan. Each record gives: D gene, clone size, V gene, J gene, CDR3 DNA, CDR3 protein. D genes are given only for firm matches. Clone size is not always given. Where it is, it says once, few, many or a class for expanded clones.

D gene: TRBD2
clone size: .
V gene: TRBV27
J gene: TRBJ2-5
CDR3 DNA: TGTGCCAGCAGTTTCTCTGGAGGGGGGGCCGGGAGGGAGCAGTACTTC
CDR3 protein: CASSFSGGGAGREQYF

D gene: .
clone size: .
V gene: TRBV7-9
J gene: TRBJ2-1
CDR3 DNA: TGTTCCAGCAGCTTAGCTTCAAATGAGCAGTTCTTC
CDR3 protein: CSSSLASNEQFF

D gene: .
clone size: .
V gene: TRBV7-2
J gene: TRBJ1-5
CDR3 DNA: TGTGCCAGCAGTCCGGAGAGCAATCAGCCCCAGCATTTT
CDR3 protein: CASSPESNQPQHF

D gene: .
clone size: many
V gene: TRBV9
J gene: TRBJ2-1
CDR3 DNA: TGTGCCAGCAGCGTGGGGGGAAGGGGAGGCAATGAGCAGTTCTTC
CDR3 protein: CASSVGGRGGNEQFF

D gene: TRBD1
clone size: .
V gene: TRBV27
J gene: TRBJ1-2
CDR3 DNA: TGTGCCAGCAGTACGGACAGGGGTAGTGGCTACACCTTC
CDR3 protein: CASSTDRGSGYTF

D gene: .
clone size: .
V gene: TRBV5-1
J gene: TRBJ1-4
CDR3 DNA: TGCGCCAGCACCGGGGGGGGTGGCCCCTATGAAAAACTGTTTTTT
CDR3 protein: CASTGGGGPYEKLFF

D gene: TRBD1
clone size: .
V gene: TRBV6-5
J gene: TRBJ1-4
CDR3 DNA: TGTGCCAGCAGCAGGGGGCATAGGTCTAATGAAAAACTGTTTTTT
CDR3 protein: CASSRGHRSNEKLFF

D gene: .
clone size: .
V gene: TRBV21-1
J gene: TRBJ1-1
CDR3 DNA: TGTGCCAGCAGCACCTTTCAACAGATGAACACTGAAGCTTTCTTT
CDR3 protein: CASSTFQQMNTEAFF

D gene: .
clone size: .
V gene: TRBV14
J gene: TRBJ2-5
CDR3 DNA: TGTGCCAGCAGCCGGGACACCTATTGGGGGGAGACCCAGTACTTC
CDR3 protein: CASSRDTYWGETQYF

D gene: .
clone size: once
V gene: TRBV6-5
J gene: TRBJ1-5
CDR3 DNA: TGTGCCAGCAGTATAGGACAGTCCAATCAGCCCCAGCATTTT
CDR3 protein: CASSIGQSNQPQHF

D gene: TRBD1
clone size: .
V gene: TRBV11-2
J gene: TRBJ2-5
CDR3 DNA: TGTGCCAGCAGCTTAGAAGGGCGGACAGGGGGCGGAGAGACCCAGTACTTC
CDR3 protein: CASSLEGRTGGGETQYF

D gene: TRBD1
clone size: .
V gene: TRBV11-2
J gene: TRBJ2-7
CDR3 DNA: TGTGCCAGCAGCTACGGACAGGGGGCATCCTACGAGCAGTACTTC
CDR3 protein: CASSYGQGASYEQYF

D gene: .
clone size: .
V gene: TRBV4-1
J gene: TRBJ2-1
CDR3 DNA: TGCGCCAGCAGCCAAGGGTTAGCTGCCTCCGACAATGAGCAGTTCTTC
CDR3 protein: CASSQGLAASDNEQFF

D gene: .
clone size: .
V gene: TRBV4-3
J gene: TRBJ1-6
CDR3 DNA: TGCGCCAGCAGCCAAGTCATTCAGGGTTATTCACCCCTCCACTTT
CDR3 protein: CASSQVIQGYSPLHF

D gene: .
clone size: .
V gene: TRBV5-4
J gene: TRBJ2-5
CDR3 DNA: TGTGCCAGCAGCTTGATAGGCGGAGAAGAGCAGTACTTC
CDR3 protein: CASSLIGGEEQYF

D gene: TRBD2
clone size: .
V gene: TRBV23-1
J gene: TRBJ2-1
CDR3 DNA: TGCGCCAGCACCGCGGCGGGGGTGAACAATGAGCAGTTCTTC
CDR3 protein: CASTAAGVNNEQFF

D gene: .
clone size: .
V gene: TRBV2
J gene: TRBJ1-2
CDR3 DNA: TGTGCCAGCAGTAGAACAGCCAACTATGGCTACACCTTC
CDR3 protein: CASSRTANYGYTF

D gene: TRBD1
clone size: .
V gene: TRBV28
J gene: TRBJ2-7
CDR3 DNA: TGTGCCAGCAGTCAACCGGGACAGGGGGCTGGCTACGAGCAGTACTTC
CDR3 protein: CASSQPGQGAGYEQYF

D gene: TRBD2
clone size: .
V gene: TRBV27
J gene: TRBJ2-7
CDR3 DNA: TGTGCCAGCAGTTGGAGAGCGGGGGGGCCCTACGAGCAGTACTTC
CDR3 protein: CASSWRAGGPYEQYF

D gene: TRBD1
clone size: medium-sized
V gene: TRBV10-2
J gene: TRBJ2-7
CDR3 DNA: TGCGCCAGCAGAGACACCGGGACAGGGCTTTACGAGCAGTACTTC
CDR3 protein: CASRDTGTGLYEQYF

D gene: .
clone size: once
V gene: TRBV10-3
J gene: TRBJ1-4
CDR3 DNA: TGTGCCATCAGGATACGGGGGACTAATGAAAAACTGTTTTTT
CDR3 protein: CAIRIRGTNEKLFF

D gene: .
clone size: .
V gene: TRBV19
J gene: TRBJ2-7
CDR3 DNA: TGTGCCAGTAGTATAGAGGCCTCCTACGAGCAGTACTTC
CDR3 protein: CASSIEASYEQYF

D gene: .
clone size: .
V gene: TRBV27
J gene: TRBJ1-2
CDR3 DNA: TGTGCCAGCAGTCTCAAGCGGGGGGGGCGAGGCGGCTACACCTTC
CDR3 protein: CASSLKRGGRGGYTF

D gene: TRBD2
clone size: .
V gene: TRBV2
J gene: TRBJ2-1
CDR3 DNA: TGTGCCAGCAGTGAATATGGGCTAGCGGGGGCGGCAACCTACAATGAGCAGTTCTTC
CDR3 protein: CASSEYGLAGAATYNEQFF

D gene: .
clone size: .
V gene: TRBV29-1
J gene: TRBJ2-3
CDR3 DNA: TGCAGCGTTGTTTCGTACAGGAACCCCCGAGATACGCAGTATTTT
CDR3 protein: CSVVSYRNPRDTQYF